The entry that follows covers one T cell receptor beta chain sequence. Its cognate antigen is unknown. This record comes from a study of shared clonotypes between healthy human individuals. About the study: The composition of the donors was a couple of women and a few men aged 18 to 49. General study findings and limits: Sampling included only blood; tissue repertoires likely differ.

This CDR3 has 16 amino acids. Trimming took 6 bases from V and 2 from J, leaving 17 bases between them. The germline V gene has CDR1 LNHDA and CDR2 SQIVND (reference sequence). The table came from immunoSEQ multiplex PCR; TCRdb's copy has only in-frame clones and leaves some out. The repertoire holds roughly 480,000 clones, with around three quarters as singletons. Donors were healthy HIV-negative adults without recently reported acute infections or vaccinations. Unsorted samples drew genomic DNA from tens of millions of PBMCs. This chain links TRBV19 with TRBJ1-5; D possibly corresponds to TRBD1 (5 bases). The TCR comes from a woman aged 40-49 years in good health. Some clones in this sample may be carry-over from other donors' samples. The sample consisted of PBMCs. CDR3 amino acids: CASSSLRGGGNQPQHF. The DNA for the CDR3 is TGTGCCAGTAGCTCATTGCGCGGGGGGGGCAATCAGCCCCAGCATTTT. The full variable domain, its missing parts supplied by reference TRBV19 and TRBJ1-5, is DGGITQSPKYLFRKEGQNVTLSCEQNLNHDAMYWYRQDPGQGLRLIYYSQIVNDFQKGDIAEGYSVSREKKESFPLTVTSAQKNPTAFYLCASSSLRGGGNQPQHFGDGTRLSIL.